Reported below is one T cell receptor (beta chain). There is no known antigen for this receptor. No per-base quality is available; no much larger clone lies one base away. The library was obtained by the immunoSEQ multiplex PCR assay. For the multiplex PCR, a mixture combining 60 forward primers for TCR Vbeta segments and 13 reverse primers for TCR Jbeta segments was used. A multiplex PCR assay on genomic DNA amplified the CDR3 region of rearranged TCR beta genes. The Illumina HiSeq System was used to sequence the amplified TCR beta libraries as 87-base-pair reads. As for the authors' bioinformatics: A later analysis tallied 80 million to 95 million unique TCR beta chains across the 660 or so repertoires, and 10 million to 11 million of those chains were shared by two or more donors. Raw reads were error-corrected and collapsed into unique sequences with a nearest-neighbor algorithm that merged closely related sequences to remove PCR and sequencing errors. To assign V, D and J gene segments, CDR3 sequences were aligned to IMGT reference sequences. Each retained sequence needed at least a six-nucleotide match to both a V gene segment and a J gene segment. Rearrangements were called productive when the CDR3 lacked stop codons and stayed in frame with V and J; all others were non-productive. CDR3 was defined by IMGT convention, running from the second conserved V-encoded cysteine to the conserved J-encoded phenylalanine. In an earlier analysis of around 640 of the donors, sequences lacking an unambiguous match to a single V gene segment were excluded. An earlier analysis of a few hundred of the donors called V segments functional above 56.7% productive rearrangements and segregating when the between-donor standard deviation exceeded 5%. A statistical classification framework was built for diagnosing cytomegalovirus status from the catalog of TCR beta chain sequences. A later analysis assigned V and J genes by comparing TCR nucleotide sequences with IMGT/GENE-DB human TR gene sequences. The TCRdist pipeline was used in a later analysis to assign CDR3 sequences and most-parsimonious VDJ recombination scenarios. In a later analysis, each TCR beta chain was defined by its CDR3 amino acid sequence together with its V-gene family, and reads lacking a unique V-gene family were excluded. As a way to deal with suspected cross-contamination and a sequencing artifact, a later analysis dropped under 600 nucleotide sequences that were highly shared and had low generation probability. In a later analysis, a clonal expansion index for each public chain was calculated from normalized within-repertoire ranks of inferred template counts. Generation probabilities in a later analysis came from a VDJ recombination model fitted to out-of-frame rearrangements, and those results were checked against IGoR. In a later analysis, TCR-TCR, TCR-HLA and TCR-CMV co-occurrence was scored with hypergeometric tests, and a repertoire-size bias correction was applied to TCR pairs. False discovery rates were estimated in a later analysis by permuting HLA or CMV assignments 20 times. In a later analysis, co-occurring TCRs were grouped using DBSCAN, and TCRdist sequence similarity was added for clustering within HLA-allele-positive subsets. For co-occurrence clustering, repertoires with fewer than 30,000 or more than 120,000 public chains were excluded, along with roughly 5 repertoires with anomalous nucleotide sharing. TCRdb limited this immuneACCESS table to in-frame rearrangements with V and J called. A share of clones is missing; checked studies link under half to unresolved V genes, and the rest is unexplained. D and trimming were read from the DNA, whereas the V and J calls and clone size are those reported in that table. Recorded for this sample are 150,000 to 200,000 clones; 80% of them occurred a single time. 5.5% to 7.5% of the sample is taken by the ten largest.

The sample originates from a study of cytomegalovirus exposure and HLA in healthy donors (dated by TCRdb to 2015 to 2018). Notes on the research overall: In an earlier analysis of 587 of the donors, about 260 Gb of sequence data and 120 million or so unique TCR beta sequences from roughly 190 million T cells were reported. Both class I and class II loci were covered by HLA typing, at four-digit resolution. A handful of DR-DQ haplotypes were handled as single units for association and clustering because linkage in the cohort was strong. A later genetic analysis used genome-wide SNP genotypes for about 55% of the 666 donors, treating that subset as a discovery cohort. The study combined high-throughput TCR immunosequencing, statistical association of individual TCRs with disease status, and machine learning to predict cytomegalovirus infection status. Every repertoire in the discovery cohort had been generated on one and the same sequencing platform. The study profiled the T cell repertoires of some 610 subjects by immunosequencing and related them to cytomegalovirus serostatus. An earlier analysis of 587 of the donors used high-throughput TCR beta sequencing to judge whether each TCR beta V gene segment behaved as functional or pseudogenic. The number of donors typed differed by locus, with 629-630 for A, B, C, DRB1 and DQB1, 522 for DQA1, about 610 for DPA1, and under 490 for DPB1. An early release that covered 500 to 800 HLA-typed donors contained approximately 300 gigabases of sequencing data and tens of millions of unique TCR sequences. Donor age, sex, ethnicity and CMV serostatus were collected together with the repertoire data. Among the roughly 390 genotyped donors, around 81% belonged to the genetic ancestry cluster associated with self-reported Caucasian donors. Besides the first cohort of around 700 subjects, a separate validation cohort made up of 120 different subjects was used. To study patterns of TCR occurrence, a later analysis re-analyzed previously published TCR beta repertoires from 550 to 800 donors and added high-resolution HLA genotyping. In the later analysis, no new phenotypic data were used to find candidate immune exposures; instead, reliance was placed on TCR beta sequences and their occurrence across donors. The study aimed to test whether cataloging public T cell receptors could reveal signatures of past pathogen exposure. Among some 410 genotyped donors of the cohort, an average of approximately 220,000 unique TCR beta nucleotide sequences was sequenced per donor, of which 15% to 20% were non-productive. Paper-wide results and their limitations: According to the authors, the approach could potentially be generalized to other disease states and immunological phenotypes. A cluster of highly shared sequence variants was judged likely to be a technical artifact of the sequencing pipeline. The earlier analysis of approximately 560 of the donors excluded around 17 rarely observed V segments, including chromosome 9 orphons, because counts were too low. A further reported finding was that TCR beta sequences accurately predicted the HLA-A and HLA-B alleles for most subjects in the first cohort. Because the 87-base-pair reads could not distinguish some IMGT-functional V segments, including TRBV6-2 and TRBV6-3, those segments were excluded. The study listed 164 TCR beta chains as associated with cytomegalovirus. HLA typing was unavailable for some donors at each locus, so association tests used only the typed subset. Most CMV-associated TCR beta chains appeared to be HLA-restricted in a later analysis, and the HLA associations seemed to be driven largely by CMV exposure. According to a later analysis, TCR association rates differed among HLA loci, with DRB1 alleles showing the most associated TCRs and HLA-C alleles showing the fewest. A later analysis associated approximately 17,000 TCR beta sequences with specific HLA alleles at a false discovery rate of 0.05. Presence/absence analyses assumed roughly uniform sequencing depth across donors, an assumption that may not hold. Broadly in line with IMGT annotations, most TCR beta V segments showed up in productive rearrangements about 87% or about 30% of the time in an earlier analysis of several hundred of the donors. CMV serostatus was the only immune exposure information available for the cohort. Compared with the roughly 700-donor mean, donors in an Asian-associated ancestry cluster had fewer N-insertions in productive TCRs, according to a later genetic analysis. Most TCR sequences were seen in very few donors, while some public TCRs were found in many individuals. In vitro tests confirmed that three of the cytomegalovirus-associated TCR beta chains recognize cytomegalovirus antigens. Correlated functional status among segregating V segments might be attributable to linkage disequilibrium, but an unknown experimental factor could not be ruled out. In a later genetic analysis, a missense DCLRE1C variant was associated with V-gene and J-gene trimming of TCR beta chains, and the association was replicated in an independent cohort. The classifier was reported to diagnose cytomegalovirus status with high specificity and sensitivity in both the original and validation cohorts. According to a later analysis, parvovirus B19, influenza, CMV and Epstein-Barr virus appeared linked to several top co-occurrence clusters. This cohort had only TCR beta chains sequenced, and the lack of alpha or paired-chain data limited which features could be detected. Compared with equally common non-associated chains, HLA-associated TCR beta chains in a later analysis were more clonally expanded and had lower generation probabilities. Strong co-occurrence of HLA alleles, especially DR and DQ, made assigning TCR associations to individual alleles difficult.

CDR3 length: 17 amino acids, cysteine to phenylalanine. Only CDR3 DNA remains: 51 bases, in frame from the first base. CDR1 LNHDA and CDR2 SQIVND are derived from the germline V gene (reference sequence). At the junction V is shortened by 10 bases and J by 0 bases, with 25 bases in between. In total, roughly 670 healthy bone marrow donors made up the cohort. All cohort members were sampled while nominally healthy, although unrecorded immune exposures were likely present. The donor was CMV seropositive and belonged to the group of over 250 seropositive cohort members. A peripheral blood sample was collected from each donor, and TCR beta sequencing was performed on peripheral blood mononuclear cells. The Qiagen DNeasy Blood Extraction Kit was used to extract genomic DNA from the blood cell samples.

Sequencing input: PBMCs. The V gene is TRBV19 and the J gene is TRBJ2-7; the D segment could be TRBD1, given 6 matching bases. The sequence derives from a man in his thirties or forties in good health and CMV-seropositive. The sequenced DNA is TGTGCCACCCAAGGCGTTCACAAACTGGACAGCTCCTACGAGCAGTACTTC. It encodes CATQGVHKLDSSYEQYF. This CDR3, with the reference TRBV19 and TRBJ2-7 proteins standing in past its ends, gives the full variable domain DGGITQSPKYLFRKEGQNVTLSCEQNLNHDAMYWYRQDPGQGLRLIYYSQIVNDFQKGDIAEGYSVSREKKESFPLTVTSAQKNPTAFYLCATQGVHKLDSSYEQYFGPGTRLTVT.